This TCR beta chain comes out of a study of T cells in localized non-small cell lung cancer. General observations from the study: For the top 100 tumor clones, a median about 50 also appeared in adjacent lung. Tumor showed lower T cell clonality than uninvolved adjacent lung, where it was highest.

The protocol was immunoSEQ multiplex PCR, while the TCRdb copy is restricted to in-frame clones and leaves out a portion. Here the sample spans around 15,000 clones, around 89% being singletons. CDR1 and CDR2 from the germline V gene are ENHRY and SYGVKD. The CDR3 spans 14 residues. The V gene lost 8 bases and the J gene lost 0 bases, with 8 bases spanning the gap. Notes on this clone: No antigen is known for it.

The chain employs TRBV10-3 and TRBJ2-6; D gene ambiguous. This specimen consisted of peripheral blood mononuclear cells, obtained before any cancer treatment. The clonotype originates from a woman aged 35-75 years with stage III lung adenocarcinoma. The CDR3 coding sequence is TGTGCCATCGGAAGCTTCTCTGGGGCCAACGTCCTGACTTTC. It yields the protein CAIGSFSGANVLTF.